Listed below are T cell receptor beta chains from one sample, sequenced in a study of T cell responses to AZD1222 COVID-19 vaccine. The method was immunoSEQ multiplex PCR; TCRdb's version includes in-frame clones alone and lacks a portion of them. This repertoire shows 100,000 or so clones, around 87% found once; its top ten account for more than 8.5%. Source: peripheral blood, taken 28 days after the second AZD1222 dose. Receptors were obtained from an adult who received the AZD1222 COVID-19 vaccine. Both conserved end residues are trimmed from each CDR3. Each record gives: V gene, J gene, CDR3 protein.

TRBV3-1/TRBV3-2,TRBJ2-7,ASSNQGRGGYEQY
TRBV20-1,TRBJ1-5,SASKDGDQPQH
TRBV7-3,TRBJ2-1,ASSKGLAAYNEQF
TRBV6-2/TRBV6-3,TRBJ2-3,ASSYRASGSDTQY
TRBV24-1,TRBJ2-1,ATSDGTGSDEQF
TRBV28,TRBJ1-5,ASSQLPGQPNQPQH
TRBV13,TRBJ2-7,ASRAPGQGIYEQY
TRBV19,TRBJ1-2,ASSILRTSISYGYT
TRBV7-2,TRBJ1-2,ASSSGTGLGYT
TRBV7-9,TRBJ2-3,ASSFRQTSTDTQY
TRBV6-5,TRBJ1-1,ASTRGTEAF
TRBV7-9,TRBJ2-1,ASSLAGTSFNEQF